This T cell receptor beta chain was identified during a study of blood T cells in healthy people across ages. Study background: About one barcoded beta molecule per two T cells was the capture yield of template switching.

This CDR3 region has 20 residues. V was clipped by 1 base and J by 4 bases; unmatched bases: 19. The germline CDR1 and CDR2 sequences are SEHNR and FQNEAQ (reference sequence). This clonotype was found a few times. Using a J-beta primer mix together with a sample-barcoded 5' primer, a second PCR was run for roughly 7 to 11 cycles. Carrying 12 random nucleotides, a template-switch adaptor labeled each individual cDNA molecule. TCRdb ran MiXCR on the 5' RACE reads and lists one entry per CDR3 protein. The sample lists some 1.4 million distinct CDR3 sequences; approximately 40% were seen once. Per-sample PBMC isolation yielded at least 7 million cells. Extractions gave at least 6 micrograms of total RNA per sample.

V and J are TRBV7-9 and TRBJ2-7; 10 bases agree with TRBD1. The sample consisted of blood. This receptor was identified in a woman aged 18 to 35 in good health. CDR3 sequence: CASSLEAGTGAYGDQYEQYF. The CDR3 DNA follows: TGTGCCAGCAGCTTAGAAGCCGGGACAGGGGCCTACGGGGATCAATACGAGCAGTACTTC. The complete variable domain, with remaining parts taken from reference TRBV7-9 and TRBJ2-7, reads DTGVSQNPRHKITKRGQNVTFRCDPISEHNRLYWYRQTLGQGPEFLTYFQNEAQLEKSRLLSDRFSAERPKGSFSTLEIQRTEQGDSAMYLCASSLEAGTGAYGDQYEQYFGPGTRLTVT.